Listed below are T cell receptor beta chains from one sample, sequenced in a study of blood T cell repertoires in COVID-19. Some clones are missing from TCRdb's copy, which holds only in-frame ones; the method was immunoSEQ multiplex PCR. Of roughly 93,000 clones in the sample, approximately 84% were seen once. Sequenced material: peripheral blood. These receptors were collected from a woman older than 75 with acute or convalescent COVID-19. Each CDR3 is given with its conserved first and last residue. D genes are given only for firm matches. Clone size is shown for a subset of rows, as once, few, many or a class of expanded clone.

size	D	V	J	DNA	CDR3
.	.	TRBV28	TRBJ2-4	TGTGCCAGCAGTTTACCCGGGGGAAACATTCAGTACTTC	CASSLPGGNIQYF
.	TRBD1	TRBV5-4	TRBJ2-3	TGTGCGATACCGGGACAGGGGGCAGATACGCAGTATTTT	CAIPGQGADTQYF
.	TRBD1	TRBV7-9	TRBJ1-1	TGTGCCAGCAGCTCCACAGGGGTAATTGAAGCTTTCTTT	CASSSTGVIEAFF
.	TRBD1	TRBV19	TRBJ1-6	TGTGCCAGTAGTACGACAGGGTCCTATAATTCACCCCTCCACTTT	CASSTTGSYNSPLHF
.	TRBD1	TRBV24-1	TRBJ2-5	TGTGCCACCAGTGAGCCAACGGGACAGGGGGCGCAGACCCAGTACTTC	CATSEPTGQGAQTQYF
once	TRBD1	TRBV27	TRBJ1-4	TGTGCCAGCAGGGGGGGACAGGGTAATGAAAAACTGTTTTTT	CASRGGQGNEKLFF
.	.	TRBV4-3	TRBJ1-2	TGCGCCAGCAGCCAACCCGGAGGGGTAGGAGATGGCTACACCTTC	CASSQPGGVGDGYTF
.	.	TRBV5-1	TRBJ1-1	TGCGCCAGCAGCTTGGGGTCGGGGGTTTACACTGAAGCTTTCTTT	CASSLGSGVYTEAFF
.	.	TRBV5-4	TRBJ2-1	TGTGCCAGCAGCCCCGGGGGGCGGACGGGCAATGAGCAGTTCTTC	CASSPGGRTGNEQFF
once	TRBD1	TRBV13	TRBJ1-5	TGTGCCAGCAGCACGGGACAGTACAATCAGCCCCAGCATTTT	CASSTGQYNQPQHF
.	TRBD1	TRBV5-4	TRBJ1-1	TGTGCCAGCAGCCCCGCCGGGACAGCGAACACTGAAGCTTTCTTT	CASSPAGTANTEAFF
.	TRBD1	TRBV11-2	TRBJ1-2	TGTGCCAGCAGCTTAGGAGCCAGGGGGCAGGATGGCTACACCTTC	CASSLGARGQDGYTF
.	TRBD1	TRBV5-1	TRBJ1-4	TGCGCCAGCAGCCGGACAGGGGAGAGGTATGAAAAACTGTTTTTT	CASSRTGERYEKLFF
few	.	TRBV7-8	TRBJ2-3	TGTGCCAGCAGTTACAGGGGGGGGAACACAGATACGCAGTATTTT	CASSYRGGNTDTQYF
few	.	TRBV5-5	TRBJ1-5	TGTGCCAGCACCCACAGTGACAACAATCAGCCCCAGCATTTT	CASTHSDNNQPQHF
.	TRBD2	TRBV4-1	TRBJ2-3	TGCGCCAGCAGCCAAGCCGCGACTAGCGGGGTCACAGATACGCAGTATTTT	CASSQAATSGVTDTQYF
.	TRBD1	TRBV28	TRBJ1-2	TGTGCCAGCAGTGGACAGGGTCCAATGGGGGGCTACACCTTC	CASSGQGPMGGYTF
few	TRBD2	TRBV6-5	TRBJ2-3	TGTGCCGTCATTGCGGGGGGGGTTGGTACGCAGTATTTT	CAVIAGGVGTQYF
.	TRBD1	TRBV19	TRBJ1-2	TGTGCCAGTAGTATAATGACAGGGGACGCCTATGGCTACACCTTC	CASSIMTGDAYGYTF
.	.	TRBV19	TRBJ1-5	TGTGCCAGTAGTATGGGGGGTTGGGGGTACAATCAGCCCCAGCATTTT	CASSMGGWGYNQPQHF
.	TRBD1	TRBV5-1	TRBJ1-6	TGCGCCAGCAGCTTGGCAGGGGGCGATCGATCACCCCTCCACTTT	CASSLAGGDRSPLHF
.	.	TRBV4-3	TRBJ2-3	TGCGCCAGCAGCCAAGATGAGGTCACAGATACGCAGTATTTT	CASSQDEVTDTQYF